These 29 T cell receptor beta chains were all obtained from the same sample, sequenced in a study of T cells after somatic rescue of genetic block. Sequencing used immunoSEQ multiplex PCR; TCRdb keeps in-frame clones, though not all of them. The sample has around 50,000 clones, approximately 96% seen once. The sample taken for sequencing was peripheral blood mononuclear cells (PBMCs). These receptors all stem from a child under two years old.

This chain uses TRBV5-4 with TRBJ2-3, with 7 bases matching TRBD2. Per the germline V gene, CDR1 is SGHNT and CDR2 is YYREEE (reference sequence). V lost 9 bases and J lost 0; bases outside the gene matches: 7. The CDR3 contains 14 residues. The CDR3 loop reads CATLAGSSTDTQYF. The CDR3 bases are TGTGCCACCTTAGCGGGTTCTAGCACAGATACGCAGTATTTT.

CDR3 DNA: TGCGCCAGCAGCCAAGTGGGGACGTTTCAGCCCCAGCATTTT. Protein sequence: CASSQVGTFQPQHF. This chain links TRBV4-1 with TRBJ1-5; maybe TRBD1 (5 bases). The germline CDR1 and CDR2 sequences are MGHRA and YSYEKL. The CDR3 has 14 residues. V lost 1 base and J 6 bases, leaving 10 bases between the germline ends.

This sequence joins TRBV27 and TRBJ2-7; TRBD1 agrees at 7 bases. The junction had 14 bases not matched to a gene; V was cut back by 5 bases and J by 7 bases. Germline V gene sequence: CDR1 MNHEY, CDR2 SMNVEV (reference sequence). The CDR3 loop spans 15 amino acids. CDR3 sequence: CASSPTGQKEREQYF. DNA for the CDR3: TGTGCCAGCAGTCCGACGGGACAGAAGGAGAGGGAGCAGTACTTC.

This sequence joins TRBV27 and TRBJ1-6; unclear D gene. Per the germline V gene, CDR1 is MNHEY and CDR2 is SMNVEV (reference sequence). V was pared by 5 bases and J by 4 bases, with 9 bases between. The CDR3 is 14 amino acids. The CDR3 nucleotides read TGTGCCAGCAGTCCGACAACTTATAATTCACCCCTCCACTTT. Encoded protein: CASSPTTYNSPLHF.

The CDR3 coding sequence is TGTGCCAGTAAGGACAGGGGGCTGAATCAGCCCCAGCATTTT. It specifies CASKDRGLNQPQHF. The chain employs TRBV19 and TRBJ1-5, with 11 bases aligning to TRBD1. The CDR3 consists of 14 residues. CDR1 is LNHDA, CDR2 SQIVND, per germline (reference sequence). The junction had 3 bases not matched to a gene; V was cut back by 7 bases and J by 4 bases.

The genes are TRBV6-5 and TRBJ2-4; 11 bases fit TRBD1. The germline CDR1 and CDR2 sequences are MNHEY and SVGAGI. The CDR3 contains 14 residues. J gave up 9 bases and V 2 bases, and 3 bases lay outside the gene matches. The chain's CDR3 is CASSYGTGGSIQYF. Written as DNA, the CDR3 is TGTGCCAGCAGTTACGGGACAGGGGGATCCATTCAGTACTTC.

The rearrangement uses TRBV30 and TRBJ2-1; possibly TRBD2 for D (5 bases). From germline, CDR1 is GTSNPN and CDR2 SVGIG (reference sequence). The germline V and J ends were trimmed by 8 bases and 0 bases, with 11 bases remaining between them. The CDR3 sequence is 13 residues long. Here the CDR3 DNA reads TGTGCCCACAGCGGTCCCTCCTACAATGAGCAGTTCTTC. Its translation is CAHSGPSYNEQFF.

CDR3 nucleotide sequence: TGTGCCAGCAGTTACACCAGCGGAGTTGAAGAGACCCAGTACTTC. Protein sequence: CASSYTSGVEETQYF. The gene calls are TRBV6-5 and TRBJ2-5; possibly TRBD2 for D (5 bases). This CDR3 region has 15 residues. V shed 2 bases and J shed 3 bases, with 13 bases lying between them. Germline-derived CDR1 and CDR2 are MNHEY and SVGAGI.

V and J are TRBV10-1 and TRBJ2-3, with 9 nucleotides matching TRBD2. The CDR3 is 19 residues long. CDR1 is WNHNN and CDR2 is SYGVQD in the germline V gene (reference sequence). The ends lost 0 bases at V and 4 bases at J; junction bases unmatched: 14. The chain's CDR3 is CASSESTVFAGGPSDTQYF. The CDR3, as DNA: TGCGCCAGCAGTGAGTCAACAGTTTTCGCGGGAGGGCCCTCAGATACGCAGTATTTT.

The chain carries TRBV6-1 and TRBJ1-3; D is undetermined. The CDR3 consists of 13 residues. The V gene's germline CDR1 is MNHNS and CDR2 SASEGT. The V gene lost 8 bases and the J gene lost 1 base, with 9 bases spanning the gap. For the CDR3, the DNA is TGTGCCAGCGTCTTGGAGTCTGGAAACACCATATATTTT. Its translation: CASVLESGNTIYF.

The rearrangement joins TRBV19 to TRBJ2-7; 10 bases map to TRBD1. V dropped 5 bases and J dropped 0; count of bases not matched to a gene: 1. This CDR3 spans 14 amino acids. Germline CDR1 LNHDA, CDR2 SQIVND (reference sequence). The CDR3 nucleotides are TGTGCCAGTAGTCGGACAGGGGGCTCCTACGAGCAGTACTTC. It translates to CASSRTGGSYEQYF.

The gene calls are TRBV5-1 and TRBJ1-2; D not resolved. Germline-derived CDR1 and CDR2 are SGHRS and YFSETQ. This CDR3 region has 14 residues. The V gene lost 0 bases and the J gene lost 3 bases, with 9 bases spanning the gap. CDR3 nucleotide sequence: TGCGCCAGCAGCTTGGCCCCAGACTACTATGGCTACACCTTC. Protein: CASSLAPDYYGYTF.

J is TRBJ2-7 and V is TRBV28; the D gene could be TRBD1 or TRBD2 (5 bases each). V shed 5 bases and J shed 1 base, with 9 bases lying between them. Germline CDR1 and CDR2: MDHEN and SYDVKM. This CDR3 comprises 13 residues. The CDR3 DNA follows: TGTGCCAGCAGTCCGGGACCTTCCTACGAGCAGTACTTC. It codes for CASSPGPSYEQYF.

The V call is TRBV4-2, the J call TRBJ2-1, with D perhaps being TRBD1 or TRBD2 (5 bases each). V gave up 4 bases and J gave up 4 bases, with 14 bases separating them. CDR1 LGHNA and CDR2 YNFKEQ come from the germline V gene. The CDR3 consists of 15 residues. CDR3 protein: CASSLSGEGYNEQFF. CDR3 bases: TGTGCCAGCAGCCTGAGCGGAGAGGGGTACAATGAGCAGTTCTTC.

The chain recombines TRBV7-2 with TRBJ1-4; 7 bases are a match to TRBD1. Germline trimming cut 5 bases from V and 3 bases from J; bases unmatched to any gene: 6. The germline V gene encodes CDR1 SGHTA and CDR2 FQGNSA. The CDR3 is made up of 15 amino acids. The CDR3 DNA reads TGTACCAGCAGCCGCCGACAGGGTTCTAATGAAAAACTGTTTTTT. Translated, it gives CTSSRRQGSNEKLFF.

There are a few counts of this clone. The chain links TRBV29-1 to TRBJ1-2; tentatively, D is TRBD1 (5 bases). The CDR3 is 11 residues long. From germline, CDR1 is SQVTM and CDR2 ANQGSEA. Trimming took off 4 bases at V and 2 bases at J, with 5 bases between the two ends. Here the CDR3 DNA reads TGCAGCGTTGGGGACAACTATGGCTACACCTTC. It codes for CSVGDNYGYTF.

This clone was seen just once. V is TRBV12-5 and J is TRBJ2-7; TRBD1 is a possible D gene (6 bases). The CDR3 spans 13 residues. Trimming removed 5 bases at V and 1 base at J, with 9 bases between. CDR1 and CDR2 from the germline V gene are LGHNT and FRNRAP. Here the CDR3 reads CASGLTGSYEQYF. DNA for the CDR3: TGTGCTAGTGGTCTAACAGGGTCCTACGAGCAGTACTTC.

To note about this clone: Different DNA sequences within this sample yield the same CDR3. The V call is TRBV6-5, the J call TRBJ2-3; D ambiguous. The V gene lost 2 bases and the J gene lost 0 bases, with 3 bases spanning the gap. CDR1 and CDR2 (germline): MNHEY, SVGAGI. The CDR3 sequence is 13 residues long. CDR3 in DNA: TGTGCCAGCAGTTACGGGAGCACAGATACGCAGTATTTT. It codes for CASSYGSTDTQYF.

This clone was seen a few times. The same CDR3 arises from other DNA sequences in this sample as well. In DNA form, the CDR3 reads TGTGCCAGCAGTGACAGGGGCAATCAGCCCCAGCATTTT. As protein: CASSDRGNQPQHF. The chain couples TRBV25-1 to TRBJ1-5; tentative D call: TRBD1 (5 bases). Trimming pared 3 bases from V and 2 bases from J, leaving 5 bases between. Germline-derived CDR1 and CDR2 are MGHDK and SYGVNS. CDR3 size: 13 residues.

The chain is built from TRBV28 and TRBJ1-2; no reliable D call. The CDR3 loop spans 13 amino acids. The germline CDR1 and CDR2 sequences are MDHEN and SYDVKM. The ends were cut back, 1 base at V and 1 base at J, with 4 bases in the middle. The CDR3 bases are TGTGCCAGCAGTTTATACAATAACTATGGCTACACCTTC. Amino acids: CASSLYNNYGYTF.

This sequence joins TRBV28 and TRBJ1-1; perhaps TRBD1 as D (5 bases). CDR1 is MDHEN, CDR2 SYDVKM, per germline. The CDR3 has 16 residues. Trimming took 5 bases from V and 3 from J, leaving 19 bases between them. The CDR3 DNA reads TGTGCCAGCAGTCAAGTGGGGCCCAAGGCGGACACTGAAGCTTTCTTT. Translating it yields CASSQVGPKADTEAFF.

The chain combines TRBV7-9 with TRBJ1-1; D is perhaps TRBD1 (5 bases). The germline CDR1 and CDR2 sequences are SEHNR and FQNEAQ (reference sequence). V lost 5 bases to trimming and J lost 1 base, with 11 bases between them. The CDR3 totals 14 residues. CDR3 in amino acids: CASSPGTQNTEAFF. CDR3 nucleotide sequence: TGTGCCAGCAGCCCCGGGACTCAGAACACTGAAGCTTTCTTT. The complete variable domain, with remaining parts taken from reference TRBV7-9 and TRBJ1-1, reads DTGVSQNPRHKITKRGQNVTFRCDPISEHNRLYWYRQTLGQGPEFLTYFQNEAQLEKSRLLSDRFSAERPKGSFSTLEIQRTEQGDSAMYLCASSPGTQNTEAFFGQGTRLTVV.

This clone occurred once. The chain uses TRBV29-1 and TRBJ1-1, with D uncertain. Trimming removed 4 bases at V and 1 base at J, with 7 bases between. The CDR3 runs to 12 residues. Per germline, CDR1 SQVTM and CDR2 ANQGSEA. The CDR3 spells CSVGKGNTEAFF. The CDR3 coding sequence is TGCAGCGTTGGGAAGGGGAACACTGAAGCTTTCTTT.

In its sample, this clone was seen once. The chain couples TRBV27 to TRBJ2-7; D assignment may be TRBD1 or TRBD2 (5 bases each). The length of the CDR3 is 16 residues. The V end lost 5 bases, the J end lost 2 bases, and 19 bases lay between the germline ends. In germline, CDR1 is MNHEY, CDR2 SMNVEV (reference sequence). The CDR3, as DNA: TGTGCCAGCAGTCCCCCGGGACGGCTCCTTCCCTACGAGCAGTACTTC. Protein: CASSPPGRLLPYEQYF.

The V call is TRBV18, the J call TRBJ2-7; TRBD1 might be the D (6 bases). The CDR3 has 15 amino acids. The germline V gene has CDR1 KGHSH and CDR2 LQKENI. Trimming took 6 bases from V and 2 from J, leaving 17 bases between them. The CDR3 reads CASSPRGTLPYEQYF. DNA of the CDR3: TGTGCCAGCTCCCCGCGAGGGACACTTCCCTACGAGCAGTACTTC.

This chain uses TRBV5-6 with TRBJ2-7; 11 bases map to TRBD1. Germline V CDR1 and CDR2: SGHDT, YYEEEE. The CDR3 is 18 residues long. V was clipped by 1 base and J by 1 base; unmatched bases: 10. DNA for the CDR3: TGTGCCAGCAGCTTGTTGTCCGCCCGGGACAGGGGGTCCTACGAGCAGTACTTC. Translating gives CASSLLSARDRGSYEQYF.

The V and J genes are TRBV11-2 and TRBJ2-3; 9 positions match TRBD1. After removal of 1 base from V and 1 base from J, the junction contained 0 bases not matched to a gene. This CDR3 is built from 15 residues. Germline CDR1 and CDR2: SGHAT and FQNNGV. CDR3 bases: TGTGCCAGCAGCTTAGGGACAGGGGGCACAGATACGCAGTATTTT. Translating gives CASSLGTGGTDTQYF.

The rearrangement joins TRBV7-9 to TRBJ2-5; D remains ambiguous. The V gene's germline CDR1 is SEHNR and CDR2 FQNEAQ (reference sequence). The V end lost 0 bases, the J end lost 1 base, and 3 bases lay between the germline ends. This CDR3 comprises 13 residues. The CDR3 nucleotides read TGTGCCAGCAGCTTAGCTCCCCAAGAGACCCAGTACTTC. This sequence encodes CASSLAPQETQYF.

The chain is built from TRBV7-2 and TRBJ2-7; no clear D gene. Germline V gene data show CDR1 as SGHTA and CDR2 as FQGNSA. V was trimmed by 2 bases and J by 5 bases, leaving 4 bases between them. This CDR3 comprises 11 residues. CDR3 protein: CASSLYHEQYF. CDR3 DNA: TGTGCCAGCAGCTTATACCACGAGCAGTACTTC.